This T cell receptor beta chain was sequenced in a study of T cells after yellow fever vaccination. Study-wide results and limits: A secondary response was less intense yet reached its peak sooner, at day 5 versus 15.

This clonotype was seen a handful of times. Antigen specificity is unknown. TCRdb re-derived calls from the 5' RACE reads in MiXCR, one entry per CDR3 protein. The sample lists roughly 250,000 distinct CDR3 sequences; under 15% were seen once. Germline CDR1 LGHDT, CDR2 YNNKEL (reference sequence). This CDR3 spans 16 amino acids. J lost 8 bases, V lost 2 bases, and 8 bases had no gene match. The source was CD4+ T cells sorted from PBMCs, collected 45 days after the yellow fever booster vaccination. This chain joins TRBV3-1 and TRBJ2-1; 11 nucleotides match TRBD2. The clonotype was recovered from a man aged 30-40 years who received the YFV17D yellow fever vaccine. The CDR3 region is CASSQTIAGGTYEQFF. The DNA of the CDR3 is TGTGCCAGCAGCCAAACAATAGCGGGAGGGACATATGAGCAGTTCTTC.